These T cell receptor beta chains were read from a single sample in a study of T cell repertoires in aging, cancer and after chemotherapy. TCRdb independently ran MiXCR on the multiplex PCR reads; one entry per CDR3 protein. The table shows approximately 20,000 distinct CDR3 sequences, with over 35% occurring only once. Sequencing was performed on blood. These receptors were taken from a human donor with a solid tumor. The CDR3 runs from the conserved cysteine through the conserved F or W. Fields, in order: CDR3 DNA, CDR3 protein, J gene, D gene, V gene, clone size. The D gene is left open where the match is weak. Size is stated for part of the rows, as once, few or many counts, or as a class when the clone is expanded.

CDR3 DNA: TGTGCCAGCAGAGTCCGGGACACCACTAATGAAAAACTGTTTTTT
CDR3 protein: CASRVRDTTNEKLFF
J gene: TRBJ1-4
D gene: NA
V gene: TRBV12-3/TRBV12-4
clone size: NA

CDR3 DNA: TGTGCCAGCAGTTTGGTAGCGGGAGTCTTTTCCTACGAGCAGTACTTC
CDR3 protein: CASSLVAGVFSYEQYF
J gene: TRBJ2-7
D gene: TRBD2
V gene: TRBV27
clone size: NA

CDR3 DNA: TGCAGCGCCGAGGGGGCGGGGGGAAGAGGAGATACGCAGTATTTT
CDR3 protein: CSAEGAGGRGDTQYF
J gene: TRBJ2-3
D gene: NA
V gene: TRBV29-1
clone size: medium-sized

CDR3 DNA: TGCGCCAGCAGCTACGGACTCAAATCCACCTACGAGCAGTACTTC
CDR3 protein: CASSYGLKSTYEQYF
J gene: TRBJ2-7
D gene: NA
V gene: TRBV5-1
clone size: NA

CDR3 DNA: TGTGCCAGTAGCAGGAGGGGGATCACCGGGGAGCTGTTTTTT
CDR3 protein: CASSRRGITGELFF
J gene: TRBJ2-2
D gene: NA
V gene: TRBV19
clone size: medium-sized

CDR3 DNA: TGTGCCAGCTCACGTTACGGGACAGAGGATTCACCCCTCCACTTT
CDR3 protein: CASSRYGTEDSPLHF
J gene: TRBJ1-6
D gene: TRBD1
V gene: TRBV18
clone size: NA

CDR3 DNA: TGCAGCGTTGGAGGAAAAGGAATATACAATGAGCAGTTCTTC
CDR3 protein: CSVGGKGIYNEQFF
J gene: TRBJ2-1
D gene: NA
V gene: TRBV29-1
clone size: NA

CDR3 DNA: TGTGCCAGCAGCTCCCGACTAGCGGATGAGCAGTTCTTC
CDR3 protein: CASSSRLADEQFF
J gene: TRBJ2-1
D gene: TRBD2
V gene: TRBV13
clone size: few

CDR3 DNA: TGCGCCAGCAGCCGTTATAGCGGGACTAGCACAGATACGCAGTATTTT
CDR3 protein: CASSRYSGTSTDTQYF
J gene: TRBJ2-3
D gene: TRBD2
V gene: TRBV5-1
clone size: few

CDR3 DNA: TGTGCCAGCACGACTAGGGGGGCCCAATACAATGAGCAGTTCTTC
CDR3 protein: CASTTRGAQYNEQFF
J gene: TRBJ2-1
D gene: NA
V gene: TRBV6-5
clone size: few

CDR3 DNA: TGCAGCGTCTCCCCATCGAACACTGAAGCTTTCTTT
CDR3 protein: CSVSPSNTEAFF
J gene: TRBJ1-1
D gene: NA
V gene: TRBV29-1
clone size: few

CDR3 DNA: TGTGCCAGTAGAATGTCGGGACTGATCAATGAGCAGTTCTTC
CDR3 protein: CASRMSGLINEQFF
J gene: TRBJ2-1
D gene: NA
V gene: TRBV19
clone size: NA